This paragraph covers one TCR beta chain sequence. The sample holds other DNA sequences that translate to the same CDR3. This record belongs to a study of cytomegalovirus exposure and HLA in healthy donors. The germline V gene encodes CDR1 SEHNR and CDR2 FQNEAQ (reference sequence). V lost 4 bases, J lost 6 bases, and 9 bases lay in between. The CDR3 has 12 residues. The PCR used 60 Vbeta and 13 Jbeta primers. Data came from immunoSEQ multiplex PCR; TCRdb stores just in-frame clones and leaves some out. This sample has around 200,000 clones, with 80% found just once. The chain recombines TRBV7-9 with TRBJ1-2; no clear D. Sequenced input: PBMCs. This clonotype originated in a boy between 10 and 17 years old in good health and CMV-seronegative. CDR3 coding DNA: TGTGCCAGCAGCTCACTATCGGATGGCTACACCTTC. It is translated as CASSSLSDGYTF.